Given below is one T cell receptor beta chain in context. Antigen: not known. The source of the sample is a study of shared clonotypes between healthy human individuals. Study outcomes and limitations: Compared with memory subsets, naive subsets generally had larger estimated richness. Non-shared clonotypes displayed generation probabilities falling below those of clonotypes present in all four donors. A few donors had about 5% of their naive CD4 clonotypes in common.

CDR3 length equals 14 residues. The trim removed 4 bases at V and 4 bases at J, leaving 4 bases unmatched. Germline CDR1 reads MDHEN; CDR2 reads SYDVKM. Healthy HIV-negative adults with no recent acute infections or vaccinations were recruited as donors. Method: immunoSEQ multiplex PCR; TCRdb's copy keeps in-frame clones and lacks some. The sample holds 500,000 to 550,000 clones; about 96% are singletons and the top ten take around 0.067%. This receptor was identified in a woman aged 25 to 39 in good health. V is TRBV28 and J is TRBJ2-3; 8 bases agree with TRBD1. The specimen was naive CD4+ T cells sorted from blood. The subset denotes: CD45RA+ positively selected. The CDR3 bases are TGTGCCAGCAGTTCTTCCAGGGGGCCAGATACGCAGTATTTT. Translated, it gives CASSSSRGPDTQYF.